The next 25 T cell receptor beta chains were all read from a single sample in a study of shared T cell receptors in the human thymus. Generated by immunoSEQ multiplex PCR, the TCRdb table keeps only in-frame clones and is missing some. Of some 760,000 clones listed, approximately 85% are singletons. The data also belong to a second study, concerning human thymus T cells.

The sequenced sample was thymocytes. These receptors were taken from a girl in the first two years of life with a congenital heart defect.

The chain combines TRBV5-6 with TRBJ2-7; 8 nucleotides agree with TRBD2. Looked up from germline, CDR1 is SGHDT and CDR2 is YYEEEE. Trimming cost V 1 base and J 2 bases; bases outside gene matches: 14. The CDR3 contains 18 residues. The CDR3 region has the DNA TGTGCCAGCAGCTTGAAGGTCGTCTTAGCGGGGTTACCCTACGAGCAGTACTTC. Its translation: CASSLKVVLAGLPYEQYF.

This chain links TRBV2 with TRBJ1-5, with D possibly being TRBD1 (6 bases). Germline lookup yields CDR1 SNHLY and CDR2 FYNNEI. V lost 6 bases and J 4 bases, leaving 10 bases between the germline ends. The CDR3 has 13 amino acids. This chain's CDR3 is CASSRTVNQPQHF. The CDR3, as DNA: TGTGCCAGCAGCAGGACAGTTAATCAGCCCCAGCATTTT.

The gene calls are TRBV25-1 and TRBJ2-7, with 9 bases lining up with TRBD1. Germline V gene sequence: CDR1 MGHDK, CDR2 SYGVNS. This CDR3 contains 16 residues. The V gene end was trimmed by 6 bases and the J gene end by 5 bases; junction bases not matched to a gene: 14. The CDR3 region is CASRGVGTGKTHEQYF. The CDR3 DNA is TGTGCCAGCAGGGGCGTCGGGACAGGGAAGACCCACGAGCAGTACTTC.

J is TRBJ1-1 and V is TRBV29-1; D may be TRBD1 (6 bases). The V end lost 4 bases, the J end lost 0 bases, and 12 bases lay between the germline ends. This CDR3 has 14 amino acids. Germline CDR1 is SQVTM and CDR2 is ANQGSEA. In DNA, the CDR3 is TGCAGCGTTGGGGGAGGGGGGATGAACACTGAAGCTTTCTTT. Encoded protein: CSVGGGGMNTEAFF.

V and J are TRBV5-1 and TRBJ1-2; D possibly corresponds to TRBD1 (5 bases). Germline V gives CDR1 SGHRS, CDR2 YFSETQ. The CDR3 runs 16 residues. V was cut by 1 base and J by 2 bases, with 15 bases left in between. The chain's CDR3 is CASSLSSGRANYGYTF. The CDR3 DNA follows: TGCGCCAGCAGCTTGAGCTCCGGCAGGGCAAACTATGGCTACACCTTC.

This rearrangement joins TRBV27 to TRBJ1-4; TRBD1 matches at 7 bases. CDR3 length: 20 amino acids. V was clipped by 2 bases and J by 3 bases; unmatched bases: 18. Germline V gene sequence: CDR1 MNHEY, CDR2 SMNVEV (reference sequence). The CDR3 DNA reads TGTGCCAGCAGTTTAACCACCCCCGGAGGGGGCAATTTAGCTAATGAAAAACTGTTTTTT. Translated: CASSLTTPGGGNLANEKLFF.

V is TRBV10-2 and J is TRBJ2-1; 10 bases fit TRBD2. J was trimmed by 2 bases and V by 4 bases; bases with no gene match: 14. Germline V gene sequence: CDR1 WSHSY, CDR2 SAAADI. The CDR3 runs 19 residues. CDR3 sequence reads: CASSVGAGGPIYTYNEQFF. The CDR3 nucleotides read TGCGCCAGCAGTGTAGGAGCGGGGGGGCCCATATACACCTACAATGAGCAGTTCTTC.

The V gene is TRBV4-1, the J gene TRBJ2-1; TRBD2 matches at 10 bases. V trimming: 1 base; J trimming: 7 bases; junction bases outside the gene matches: 10. The CDR3 length is 17 residues. Germline V gives CDR1 MGHRA, CDR2 YSYEKL. Here the CDR3 DNA reads TGCGCCAGCAGCCAAGGGGTTGGACTAGCGGTGGTAAATGAGCAGTTCTTC. This encodes CASSQGVGLAVVNEQFF.

The chain joins TRBV19 to TRBJ1-2, with D tentatively TRBD1 (5 bases). Trimming removed 5 bases at V and 6 bases at J, with 16 bases between. The CDR3 runs to 14 residues. Germline CDR1 LNHDA, CDR2 SQIVND (reference sequence). The CDR3 nucleotides are TGTGCCAGTAGTCCCGTCCGGCAGGGAAATGGCTACACCTTC. It translates to CASSPVRQGNGYTF.

The chain uses TRBV14 and TRBJ2-7; 10 bases align to TRBD1. The J segment lost 0 bases and the V segment lost 0 bases, leaving 11 bases of the junction unmatched. Germline V gene lookup returns CDR1 SGHDN and CDR2 FVKESK. This CDR3 has 19 residues. CDR3 loop: CASSQDGGTGVTYSYEQYF. CDR3 sequence (DNA): TGTGCCAGCAGCCAAGATGGGGGGACAGGGGTCACATACTCCTACGAGCAGTACTTC.

This clone was observed once. The rearrangement links TRBV29-1 to TRBJ1-2; the match to TRBD1 covers 7 bases. Germline trimming cut 7 bases from V and 4 bases from J; bases unmatched to any gene: 12. The CDR3 covers 14 residues. Germline CDR1 and CDR2: SQVTM and ANQGSEA. CDR3 amino acids: CSAAGTAPFYGYTF. The CDR3 coding sequence is TGCAGCGCCGCCGGGACAGCCCCTTTCTATGGCTACACCTTC.

About this clone itself: Other DNA sequences in the same sample also yield this CDR3. The V and J genes are TRBV9 and TRBJ2-3, with 8 nucleotides matching TRBD2. The CDR3 covers 14 residues. Unmatched junction bases numbered 3, after V lost 3 bases and J lost 3 bases. The V gene's germline CDR1 is SGDLS and CDR2 YYNGEE. The CDR3 bases are TGTGCCAGCAGCGCGCGGGGGGCTACAGATACGCAGTATTTT. Protein product: CASSARGATDTQYF.

About this clone: The same CDR3 can be traced to other DNA sequences in this sample. This sequence joins TRBV19 and TRBJ1-1, with D hard to call. V was clipped by 9 bases and J by 3 bases, with 5 bases between them. This CDR3 is 10 amino acids long. The germline CDR1 and CDR2 sequences are LNHDA and SQIVND (reference sequence). CDR3 sequence reads: CASGDTEAFF. The CDR3 coding sequence is TGTGCCAGCGGGGACACTGAAGCTTTCTTT.

The rearrangement uses TRBV9 and TRBJ2-3, with 8 nucleotides matching TRBD2. Germline trimming cut 4 bases from V and 1 base from J; bases unmatched to any gene: 11. This CDR3 has 17 amino acids. CDR1 is SGDLS and CDR2 is YYNGEE in the germline V gene. CDR3 nucleotide sequence: TGTGCCAGCAGCCCTCCCGGGGGGGCTTACGGCACAGATACGCAGTATTTT. Amino acid sequence: CASSPPGGAYGTDTQYF.

The gene calls are TRBV19 and TRBJ1-2, with D unclear. The V and J ends lost 5 bases and 4 bases respectively, with 14 bases between them. The CDR3 has 14 residues. The germline CDR1 and CDR2 sequences are LNHDA and SQIVND (reference sequence). CDR3 in amino acids: CASSPSAPRYGYTF. In nucleotides, the CDR3 is TGTGCCAGTAGTCCCAGTGCACCCCGCTATGGCTACACCTTC. The full variable domain, in which reference TRBV19 and TRBJ1-2 provide the parts outside the CDR3, is DGGITQSPKYLFRKEGQNVTLSCEQNLNHDAMYWYRQDPGQGLRLIYYSQIVNDFQKGDIAEGYSVSREKKESFPLTVTSAQKNPTAFYLCASSPSAPRYGYTFGSGTRLTVV.

The rearrangement joins TRBV9 to TRBJ2-1, with D possibly matching TRBD1 (6 bases). The CDR3 has 14 residues. From germline, CDR1 is SGDLS and CDR2 YYNGEE. The V and J ends lost 3 bases and 10 bases respectively, with 17 bases between them. The CDR3 here is CASSDRDRPREQFF. The CDR3 coding sequence is TGTGCCAGCAGCGATCGTGACAGGCCGCGGGAGCAGTTCTTC.

The CDR3 DNA sequence: TGTGCCAGCAGGTCCGGGACAGAGGCCTACGAGCAGTACTTC. It specifies CASRSGTEAYEQYF. The chain combines TRBV5-4 with TRBJ2-7; 7 bases agree with TRBD1. The germline V gene has CDR1 SGHNT and CDR2 YYREEE (reference sequence). The CDR3 consists of 14 residues. The V segment lost 5 bases and the J segment 2 bases; nucleotides outside the gene matches: 7.

This clone was seen just once. The J gene is TRBJ1-2, the V gene TRBV19; D unresolved. The V end was cut by 4 bases, the J end by 8 bases, with 11 bases between. From germline, CDR1 is LNHDA and CDR2 SQIVND (reference sequence). The CDR3 extends over 12 amino acids. The DNA of the CDR3 is TGTGCCAGTAGTAAGAAGAGGGTCGGCTACACCTTC. It specifies CASSKKRVGYTF.

The chain joins TRBV7-9 to TRBJ1-1, with 10 bases matching TRBD1. V was clipped by 5 bases and J by 6 bases; unmatched bases: 9. The CDR3 loop spans 15 amino acids. Germline assignment: CDR1 SEHNR and CDR2 FQNEAQ (reference sequence). The CDR3 DNA reads as TGTGCCAGCAGCACCGCCGACAGGGGGCCCGCTGAAGCTTTCTTT. Protein product: CASSTADRGPAEAFF.

This rearrangement joins TRBV7-9 to TRBJ2-5, with D tentatively TRBD2 (5 bases). The ends were cut back, 5 bases at V and 1 base at J, with 8 bases in the middle. Germline assignment: CDR1 SEHNR and CDR2 FQNEAQ (reference sequence). CDR3 length equals 13 residues. The DNA for the CDR3 is TGTGCCAGCAGCCCCGGACTCCAAGAGACCCAGTACTTC. Protein product: CASSPGLQETQYF.

The genes are TRBV5-6 and TRBJ2-1; D ambiguous. V lost 0 bases and J 9 bases, leaving 13 bases between the germline ends. This CDR3 comprises 14 residues. Germline-derived CDR1 and CDR2 are SGHDT and YYEEEE. CDR3 residues: CASSLGLPRVEQFF. The CDR3 coding sequence is TGTGCCAGCAGCTTGGGACTCCCTCGGGTTGAGCAGTTCTTC.

The V call is TRBV4-3, the J call TRBJ1-3, with D possibly matching TRBD1 (5 bases). Germline CDR1 and CDR2: LGHNA and YSLEER. V was cut by 0 bases and J by 0 bases, with 18 bases left in between. The CDR3 sequence is 19 residues long. CDR3 nucleotide sequence: TGCGCCAGCAGCCAAGAAGACGAGGCGAGGGGACTCTCTGGAAACACCATATATTTT. It is translated as CASSQEDEARGLSGNTIYF.

J is TRBJ1-2 and V is TRBV19; a weak D match, TRBD1 (5 bases). The V gene lost 5 bases and the J gene lost 6 bases, with 13 bases spanning the gap. Germline loops: CDR1 LNHDA, CDR2 SQIVND (reference sequence). CDR3 length: 13 amino acids. CDR3 residues: CASSRRGGHGYTF. CDR3 nucleotides: TGTGCCAGTAGTCGAAGGGGCGGTCATGGCTACACCTTC.

The gene calls are TRBV27 and TRBJ2-7; D is unclear. The CDR3 runs 13 residues. Germline V CDR1 and CDR2: MNHEY, SMNVEV (reference sequence). The V gene lost 5 bases and the J gene lost 4 bases, with 12 bases spanning the gap. The CDR3 DNA is TGTGCCAGCAGTCCAAAGGAGTTATACGAGCAGTACTTC. Translating it yields CASSPKELYEQYF.

CDR3 loop: CASSLGMGLAGKQTQYF. The CDR3 coding sequence is TGTGCCAGCAGCTTGGGCATGGGACTAGCGGGGAAACAGACCCAGTACTTC. The rearrangement joins TRBV5-4 to TRBJ2-5; 13 bases are shared with TRBD2. The V gene's germline CDR1 is SGHNT and CDR2 YYREEE (reference sequence). The J segment lost 6 bases and the V segment lost 0 bases, leaving 8 bases of the junction unmatched. The CDR3 contains 17 residues.